This T cell receptor (beta chain) was identified in a study of cytomegalovirus exposure and HLA in healthy donors. Study results and caveats: The authors enumerated 164 TCR beta chains as linked to cytomegalovirus.

Deletions cut 5 bases from V and 4 bases from J, with 11 bases between. The CDR3 is 13 residues long. Germline CDR1 reads MGHRA; CDR2 reads YSYEKL. As regards this clone: The antigen remains undetermined.

Data came from immunoSEQ multiplex PCR; TCRdb stores just in-frame clones and leaves some out. The data hold roughly 250,000 clones, with 85% to 90% observed a single time. The TCR comes from a man aged 18 to 30 in good health and CMV-seronegative. The rearrangement links TRBV4-1 to TRBJ1-1; D may be TRBD1 (5 bases). The sequenced sample was PBMCs. Here the CDR3 DNA reads TGCGCCAGCAGCACCGGGGGGGTCACTGAAGCTTTCTTT. The encoded protein is CASSTGGVTEAFF.